This T cell receptor (beta chain) was identified during a study of early T cells in non-severe SARS-CoV-2 infection. TCRdb independently ran MiXCR on the 5' RACE reads; one entry per CDR3 protein. There are 35,000 to 45,000 distinct CDR3 sequences in the sample; approximately 7.9% occur only once, and 9.5% to 15% lies in the top ten. Looked up from germline, CDR1 is DFQATT and CDR2 is SNEGSKA (reference sequence). V lost 0 bases and J 4 bases, leaving 10 bases between the germline ends. The CDR3 totals 14 residues. This clonotype originated in an adult who was a healthcare worker with PCR-confirmed SARS-CoV-2 infection or an uninfected control (not recorded which). Specimen: whole blood, collected at baseline. The gene calls are TRBV20-1 and TRBJ1-5; D unresolved. CDR3 sequence (DNA): TGCAGTGCTAGAGATCCCCGGGGAAATCAGCCCCAGCATTTT. It translates to CSARDPRGNQPQHF.